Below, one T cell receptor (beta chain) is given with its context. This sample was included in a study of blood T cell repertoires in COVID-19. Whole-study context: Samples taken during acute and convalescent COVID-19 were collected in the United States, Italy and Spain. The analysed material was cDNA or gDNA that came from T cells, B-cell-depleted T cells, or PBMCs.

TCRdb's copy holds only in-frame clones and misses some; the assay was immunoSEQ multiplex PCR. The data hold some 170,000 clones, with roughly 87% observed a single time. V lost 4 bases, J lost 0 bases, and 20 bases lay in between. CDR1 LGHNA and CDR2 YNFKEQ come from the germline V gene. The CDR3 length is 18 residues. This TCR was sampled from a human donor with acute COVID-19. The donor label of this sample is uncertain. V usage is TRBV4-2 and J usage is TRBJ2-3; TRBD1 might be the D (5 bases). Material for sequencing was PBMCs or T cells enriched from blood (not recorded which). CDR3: CASSPRQGTYSSTDTQYF. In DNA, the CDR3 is TGTGCCAGCAGCCCCAGGCAGGGAACCTACTCTAGCACAGATACGCAGTATTTT.